Listed here are 32 T cell receptor beta chains from one sample, sequenced in a study of blood T cell repertoires in COVID-19. Clones were sequenced by immunoSEQ multiplex PCR, and TCRdb holds only the in-frame ones, with some missing. The sample has under 95,000 clones; approximately 90% are singletons. Sequences were obtained from peripheral blood. These receptors originate from a man in his 60s with acute or convalescent COVID-19.

V usage is TRBV10-3 and J usage is TRBJ1-2, with D possibly being TRBD1 (5 bases). CDR1 is ENHRY and CDR2 is SYGVKD in the germline V gene. V lost 4 bases, J lost 4 bases, and 7 bases lay in between. This CDR3 spans 12 amino acids. The CDR3 here is CAISGDSYGYTF. The CDR3 region has the DNA TGTGCCATCAGTGGTGACAGCTATGGCTACACCTTC.

The chain has TRBV4-3 and TRBJ1-5; 7 nucleotides agree with TRBD1. V trimming: 2 bases; J trimming: 3 bases; junction bases outside the gene matches: 4. The germline CDR1 and CDR2 sequences are LGHNA and YSLEER. The CDR3 sequence is 15 residues long. The CDR3 bases are TGCGCCAGCAGCCAATCGACAGGGAACAATCAGCCCCAGCATTTT. Its translation is CASSQSTGNNQPQHF.

Here the CDR3 DNA reads TGTGCCAGCAGCGCGGACGGGACAGGGGCGGACTATGGCTACACCTTC. Protein sequence: CASSADGTGADYGYTF. This sequence joins TRBV9 and TRBJ1-2; 10 positions match TRBD1. CDR1 is SGDLS, CDR2 YYNGEE, per germline. The CDR3 totals 16 residues. Losses at the gene ends were 3 bases for V and 3 bases for J; bases not matched to a gene: 8.

The rearrangement links TRBV27 to TRBJ1-2; D is perhaps TRBD1 (6 bases). This CDR3 region has 14 residues. Per germline, CDR1 MNHEY and CDR2 SMNVEV (reference sequence). Trimming removed 5 bases at V and 2 bases at J, with 12 bases between. CDR3 amino acids: CASSVRGPNYGYTF. The DNA of the CDR3 is TGTGCCAGCAGTGTCAGGGGCCCCAACTATGGCTACACCTTC.

This chain links TRBV4-1 with TRBJ2-1; 7 bases are shared with TRBD1. V trimming: 0 bases; J trimming: 3 bases; junction bases outside the gene matches: 2. The germline V gene has CDR1 MGHRA and CDR2 YSYEKL. This CDR3 contains 15 residues. The CDR3 bases are TGCGCCAGCAGCCAAGAGGGACAGTACTACAATGAGCAGTTCTTC. Translating it yields CASSQEGQYYNEQFF.

The gene calls are TRBV11-2 and TRBJ2-1; a weak D match, TRBD2 (6 bases). CDR3 size: 14 residues. With 7 bases removed from V and 5 bases from J, the gap between germline ends came to 15 bases. CDR1 SGHAT and CDR2 FQNNGV come from the germline V gene. The CDR3 region is CASILGLADNEQFF. The CDR3 DNA sequence: TGTGCCAGCATTCTAGGATTAGCGGACAATGAGCAGTTCTTC.

The chain couples TRBV7-7 to TRBJ2-3; TRBD1 aligns across 12 bases. The V segment lost 4 bases and the J segment 5 bases; nucleotides outside the gene matches: 4. The CDR3 length is 15 residues. The V gene's germline CDR1 is SSHAT and CDR2 FNYEAQ (reference sequence). This CDR3 is CASSSGTGGGDTQYF. DNA for the CDR3: TGTGCCAGCAGCTCCGGGACAGGGGGCGGAGATACGCAGTATTTT.

The chain links TRBV10-3 to TRBJ2-7; possibly TRBD1 for D (7 bases). CDR3 length: 14 residues. Germline V gene sequence: CDR1 ENHRY, CDR2 SYGVKD. V shed 6 bases and J shed 0 bases, with 12 bases lying between them. DNA of the CDR3: TGTGCCATCAGCGGGGGACAGTTCTCCTACGAGCAGTACTTC. As protein: CAISGGQFSYEQYF.

This clone came up once. The J gene is TRBJ1-2, the V gene TRBV10-2, with 8 bases identical to TRBD1. The CDR3 is made up of 17 amino acids. Germline CDR1 is WSHSY and CDR2 is SAAADI. V gave up 2 bases and J gave up 5 bases; unmatched junction bases: 13. CDR3 bases: TGCGCCAGCAGTGAGCGGGGATGGCAGGGGGCCTTTTATGGCTACACCTTC. This encodes CASSERGWQGAFYGYTF.

The chain combines TRBV19 with TRBJ1-1; possible D gene TRBD1, 6 bases. The CDR3 covers 16 residues. CDR1 and CDR2 (germline): LNHDA, SQIVND (reference sequence). Trimming pared 7 bases from V and 2 bases from J, leaving 20 bases between. CDR3 in amino acids: CASTNPPGTPNTEAFF. DNA of the CDR3: TGTGCCAGTACCAACCCCCCGGGGACACCAAACACTGAAGCTTTCTTT.

The chain couples TRBV9 to TRBJ2-2; TRBD1 matches at 8 bases. Looked up from germline, CDR1 is SGDLS and CDR2 is YYNGEE. The CDR3 is made up of 15 amino acids. Trimming cost V 1 base and J 4 bases; bases outside gene matches: 3. The CDR3: CASSVLQGVTGELFF. CDR3 DNA: TGTGCCAGCAGCGTACTACAGGGGGTCACCGGGGAGCTGTTTTTT.

This clone was counted a single time. The chain joins TRBV2 to TRBJ2-1, with 9 bases identical to TRBD1. Unmatched junction bases numbered 5, after V lost 4 bases and J lost 4 bases. CDR1 is SNHLY, CDR2 FYNNEI, per germline. The CDR3 spans 15 residues. The CDR3 DNA is TGTGCCAGCAGTGCTACCGGGACAGGGTACAATGAGCAGTTCTTC. It yields the protein CASSATGTGYNEQFF.

Comments on this clone: This same CDR3 is encoded by further DNA sequences in the sample. The genes are TRBV9 and TRBJ1-1; no reliable D call. Germline V gene sequence: CDR1 SGDLS, CDR2 YYNGEE. The CDR3 has 13 amino acids. V dropped 2 bases and J dropped 1 base, with 6 bases sitting between them. The CDR3 protein is CASSVAENTEAFF. The DNA of the CDR3 is TGTGCCAGCAGCGTCGCGGAGAACACTGAAGCTTTCTTT.

This chain uses TRBV4-2 with TRBJ2-1, with 11 bases matching TRBD2. Per the germline V gene, CDR1 is LGHNA and CDR2 is YNFKEQ. Germline trimming cut 3 bases from V and 1 base from J; bases unmatched to any gene: 11. The CDR3 runs to 19 residues. CDR3 loop: CASSHAAPLAGESYNEQFF. The CDR3 DNA sequence: TGTGCCAGCAGCCATGCGGCCCCACTAGCGGGGGAATCCTACAATGAGCAGTTCTTC.

This clone was observed at least ten times. The chain links TRBV29-1 to TRBJ2-2; 7 positions match TRBD2. From germline, CDR1 is SQVTM and CDR2 ANQGSEA. This CDR3 is 12 amino acids long. V shed 8 bases, J shed 5 bases, and the junction held 5 bases outside the gene matches. The CDR3 here is CSHLGGTGELFF. The CDR3 nucleotides are TGCAGCCACCTGGGGGGGACCGGGGAGCTGTTTTTT.

This sequence joins TRBV28 and TRBJ1-6; D uncertain. This CDR3 is 11 amino acids long. Germline CDR1 MDHEN, CDR2 SYDVKM. V lost 6 bases, J lost 7 bases, and 4 bases lay in between. DNA of the CDR3: TGTGCCAGCAGCCTAAATTCACCCCTCCACTTT. As protein: CASSLNSPLHF.

The chain recombines TRBV9 with TRBJ1-4, with D tentatively TRBD1 (5 bases). This CDR3 contains 12 residues. Trimming took off 3 bases at V and 8 bases at J, with 8 bases between the two ends. CDR1 is SGDLS and CDR2 is YYNGEE in the germline V gene. The chain's CDR3 is CASSAPGEKLFF. In nucleotides, the CDR3 is TGTGCCAGCAGCGCGCCAGGGGAAAAACTGTTTTTT. Based on the CDR3 plus reference TRBV9 and TRBJ1-4, the full variable domain is DSGVTQTPKHLITATGQRVTLRCSPRSGDLSVYWYQQSLDQGLQFLIQYYNGEERAKGNILERFSAQQFPDLHSELNLSSLELGDSALYFCASSAPGEKLFFGSGTQLSVL.

The rearrangement links TRBV9 to TRBJ1-1, with no clear D. Germline loops: CDR1 SGDLS, CDR2 YYNGEE. Trimming removed 4 bases at V and 5 bases at J, with 9 bases between. The CDR3 is 12 residues long. CDR3 bases: TGTGCCAGCAGCCGGGCGGGGACTGAAGCTTTCTTT. As protein: CASSRAGTEAFF.

The rearrangement uses TRBV5-4 and TRBJ1-1; the D gene is possibly TRBD1 (6 bases). This CDR3 comprises 14 residues. The germline V gene has CDR1 SGHNT and CDR2 YYREEE (reference sequence). Trimming shortened V by 0 bases and J by 7 bases, and 13 bases separated the two germline ends. The CDR3 protein is CASSLGVGAGEAFF. The CDR3 coding sequence is TGTGCCAGCAGCTTGGGCGTGGGGGCTGGTGAAGCTTTCTTT.

V and J are TRBV28 and TRBJ2-2, with TRBD1 matching over 8 bases. The CDR3 is 15 amino acids. CDR1 is MDHEN and CDR2 is SYDVKM in the germline V gene. With 6 bases clipped from V and 4 bases from J, the junction kept 7 bases outside the gene matches. The CDR3 DNA is TGTGCCAGCAGGGGACCTGGACAGGGCACCGGGGAGCTGTTTTTT. Amino acids: CASRGPGQGTGELFF.

The J gene is TRBJ2-7, the V gene TRBV9; the D gene is possibly TRBD2 (5 bases). Trimming removed 0 bases from V and 5 bases from J, with 9 bases in between. CDR3 length: 13 amino acids. Looked up from germline, CDR1 is SGDLS and CDR2 is YYNGEE. For the CDR3, the DNA is TGTGCCAGCAGCGTAGCTCAGACTAACGAGCAGTACTTC. It specifies CASSVAQTNEQYF.

The gene calls are TRBV28 and TRBJ2-6; D is possibly TRBD2 (5 bases). This CDR3 spans 17 amino acids. V was clipped by 2 bases and J by 2 bases, with 13 bases between them. The germline CDR1 and CDR2 sequences are MDHEN and SYDVKM. Here the CDR3 DNA reads TGTGCCAGCAGTTTAAATAGCGTTCAGGCTGGGGCCAACGTCCTGACTTTC. It is translated as CASSLNSVQAGANVLTF.

This chain links TRBV11-2 with TRBJ1-2; 12 bases match TRBD1. The CDR3 is 15 amino acids. V lost 5 bases to trimming and J lost 4 bases; unmatched junction nucleotides: 5. The germline V gene encodes CDR1 SGHAT and CDR2 FQNNGV. In DNA, the CDR3 is TGTGCCAGCAGCATCGGGACAGGGGGCGGCTATGGCTACACCTTC. It codes for CASSIGTGGGYGYTF.

The chain joins TRBV18 to TRBJ2-5; the match to TRBD1 covers 7 bases. This CDR3 spans 17 amino acids. V lost 1 base and J lost 4; bases outside the gene matches: 12. The germline V gene has CDR1 KGHSH and CDR2 LQKENI. CDR3 sequence reads: CASSPQGPDRWGETQYF. DNA for the CDR3: TGTGCCAGCTCACCACAGGGACCGGACAGGTGGGGAGAGACCCAGTACTTC.

This chain uses TRBV21-1 with TRBJ2-3; the listed D gene, TRBD2, was not tested against the DNA. TRBV21-1 is a documented pseudogene. The CDR3 spans 15 residues. CDR3 amino acids: CASTLSGGVSDTQYF. CDR3 bases: TGTGCCAGCACCCTAAGCGGGGGAGTCTCAGATACGCAGTATTTT.

The chain uses TRBV14 and TRBJ2-7; 7 bases align to TRBD1. V trimming: 4 bases; J trimming: 2 bases; junction bases outside the gene matches: 14. The CDR3 runs to 17 residues. Germline lookup yields CDR1 SGHDN and CDR2 FVKESK. CDR3 DNA: TGTGCCAGCAGCCGAGGGTTTGGCAGGGGGTTAACCTACGAGCAGTACTTC. Translated, it gives CASSRGFGRGLTYEQYF.

The V call is TRBV4-3, the J call TRBJ1-2, with 12 bases lining up with TRBD1. With 2 bases clipped from V and 7 bases from J, the junction kept 11 bases outside the gene matches. CDR1 LGHNA and CDR2 YSLEER come from the germline V gene. The CDR3 runs to 17 residues. The CDR3 spells CASSQLGVPGQGAGYTF. CDR3 nucleotides: TGCGCCAGCAGCCAACTGGGGGTACCGGGACAGGGGGCTGGCTACACCTTC.

The J gene is TRBJ1-2, the V gene TRBV4-2; D ambiguous. V was pared by 3 bases and J by 5 bases, with 22 bases between. Germline V gene data show CDR1 as LGHNA and CDR2 as YNFKEQ. CDR3 length: 17 residues. CDR3 coding DNA: TGTGCCAGCAGCCAGGAGGGCCCTGGCCGCATGCTGTATGGCTACACCTTC. It specifies CASSQEGPGRMLYGYTF.

The V gene is TRBV7-9, the J gene TRBJ1-2, with D perhaps TRBD1 (6 bases). The CDR3 is 12 residues long. Germline values: CDR1 SEHNR, CDR2 FQNEAQ (reference sequence). Trimming removed 5 bases from V and 8 bases from J, with 12 bases in between. CDR3 in amino acids: CASSQQGGGYTF. As DNA, the CDR3 is TGTGCCAGCAGCCAACAGGGTGGAGGCTACACCTTC.

The CDR3 DNA is TGCGCCAGCAGCCAACAATTAGCGGGTACCTACGAGCAGTACTTC. Translated, it gives CASSQQLAGTYEQYF. J is TRBJ2-7 and V is TRBV4-3, with 7 bases matching TRBD2. Germline values: CDR1 LGHNA, CDR2 YSLEER. Losses at the gene ends were 2 bases for V and 2 bases for J; bases not matched to a gene: 6. The CDR3 consists of 15 residues.

The chain uses TRBV9 and TRBJ2-1, with 10 bases identical to TRBD2. The CDR3 runs 18 residues. Trimming at V came to 6 bases and at J to 3 bases, leaving 15 bases not matched to a gene. The germline V gene has CDR1 SGDLS and CDR2 YYNGEE. The CDR3 here is CASTPSNLAGVNYNEQFF. The CDR3 nucleotides read TGTGCCAGCACCCCTAGCAATCTAGCGGGGGTCAACTACAATGAGCAGTTCTTC. The full variable domain, in which reference TRBV9 and TRBJ2-1 provide the parts outside the CDR3, is DSGVTQTPKHLITATGQRVTLRCSPRSGDLSVYWYQQSLDQGLQFLIQYYNGEERAKGNILERFSAQQFPDLHSELNLSSLELGDSALYFCASTPSNLAGVNYNEQFFGPGTRLTVL.

This chain uses TRBV9 with TRBJ1-2; a weak D match, TRBD1 (5 bases). Germline assignment: CDR1 SGDLS and CDR2 YYNGEE. The CDR3 loop spans 17 amino acids. Trimming shortened V by 3 bases and J by 1 base, and 19 bases separated the two germline ends. Written as DNA, the CDR3 is TGTGCCAGCAGCGCACCGTTTGGGGCCCTGAATAACTATGGCTACACCTTC. Its protein is CASSAPFGALNNYGYTF.